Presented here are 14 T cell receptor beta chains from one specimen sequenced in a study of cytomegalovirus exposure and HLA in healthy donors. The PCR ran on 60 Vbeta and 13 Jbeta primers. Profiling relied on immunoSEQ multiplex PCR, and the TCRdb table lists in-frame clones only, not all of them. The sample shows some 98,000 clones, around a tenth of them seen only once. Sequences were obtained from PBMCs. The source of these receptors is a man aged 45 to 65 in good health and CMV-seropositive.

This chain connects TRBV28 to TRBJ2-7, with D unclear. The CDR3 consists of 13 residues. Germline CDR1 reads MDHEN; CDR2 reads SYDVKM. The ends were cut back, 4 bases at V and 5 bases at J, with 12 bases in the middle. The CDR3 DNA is TGTGCCAGCAGTTCCCCCCCGGGTCACGAGCAGTACTTC. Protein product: CASSSPPGHEQYF. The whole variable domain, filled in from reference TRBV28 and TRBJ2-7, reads DVKVTQSSRYLVKRTGEKVFLECVQDMDHENMFWYRQDPGLGLRLIYFSYDVKMKEKGDIPEGYSVSREKKERFSLILESASTNQTSMYLCASSSPPGHEQYFGPGTRLTVT.

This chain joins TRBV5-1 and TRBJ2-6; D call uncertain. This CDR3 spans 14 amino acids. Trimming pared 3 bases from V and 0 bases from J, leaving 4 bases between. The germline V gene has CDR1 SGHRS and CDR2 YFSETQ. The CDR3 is CASSSSSGANVLTF. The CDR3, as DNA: TGCGCCAGCAGCTCCTCCTCTGGGGCCAACGTCCTGACTTTC.

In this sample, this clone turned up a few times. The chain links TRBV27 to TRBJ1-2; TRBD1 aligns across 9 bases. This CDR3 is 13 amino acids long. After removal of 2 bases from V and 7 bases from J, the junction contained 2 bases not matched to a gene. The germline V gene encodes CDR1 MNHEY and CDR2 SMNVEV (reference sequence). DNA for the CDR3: TGTGCCAGCAGTTTAAACAGGGGGCTTGGCTACACCTTC. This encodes CASSLNRGLGYTF.

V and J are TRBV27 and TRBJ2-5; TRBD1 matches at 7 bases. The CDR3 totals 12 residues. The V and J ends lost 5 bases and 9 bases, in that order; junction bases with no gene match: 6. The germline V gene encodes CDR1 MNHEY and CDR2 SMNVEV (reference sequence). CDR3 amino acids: CASSPTGVAQYF. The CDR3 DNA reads TGTGCCAGCAGTCCAACAGGGGTGGCCCAGTACTTC.

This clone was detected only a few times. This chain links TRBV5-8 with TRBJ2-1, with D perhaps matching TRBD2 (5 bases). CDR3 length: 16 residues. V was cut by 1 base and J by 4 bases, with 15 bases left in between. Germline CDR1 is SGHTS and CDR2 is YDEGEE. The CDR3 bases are TGTGCCAGCAGCTTGTATGAGGGCCTCGTATACAATGAGCAGTTCTTC. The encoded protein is CASSLYEGLVYNEQFF. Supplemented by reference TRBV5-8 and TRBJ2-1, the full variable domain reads EAGVTQSPTHLIKTRGQQATLRCSPISGHTSVYWYQQALGLGLQFLLWYDEGEERNRGNFPPRFSGRQFPNYSSELNVNALELEDSALYLCASSLYEGLVYNEQFFGPGTRLTVL.

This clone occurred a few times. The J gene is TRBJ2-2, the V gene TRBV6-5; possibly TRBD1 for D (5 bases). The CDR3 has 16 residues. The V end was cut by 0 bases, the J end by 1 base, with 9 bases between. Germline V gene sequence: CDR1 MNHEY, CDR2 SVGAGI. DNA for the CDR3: TGTGCCAGCAGTTACTCGACTGGACAGAACACCGGGGAGCTGTTTTTT. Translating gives CASSYSTGQNTGELFF.

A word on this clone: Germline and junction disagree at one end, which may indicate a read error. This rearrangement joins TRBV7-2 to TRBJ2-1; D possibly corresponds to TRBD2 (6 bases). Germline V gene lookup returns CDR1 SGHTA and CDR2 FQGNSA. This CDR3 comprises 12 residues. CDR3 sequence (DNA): TGTGCCAGCAGCCCTGGAGGTAGCGGAGAGATCTTC. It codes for CASSPGGSGEIF. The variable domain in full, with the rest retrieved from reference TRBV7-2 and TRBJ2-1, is GAGVSQSPSNKVTEKGKDVELRCDPISGHTALYWYRQSLGQGLEFLIYFQGNSAPDKSGLPSDRFSAERTGGSVSTLTIQRTQQEDSAVYLCASSPGGSGEIFGPGTRLTVL.

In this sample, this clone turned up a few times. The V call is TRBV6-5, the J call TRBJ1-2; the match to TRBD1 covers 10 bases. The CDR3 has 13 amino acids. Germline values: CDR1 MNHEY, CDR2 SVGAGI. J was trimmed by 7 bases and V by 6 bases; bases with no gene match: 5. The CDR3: CASRAGTGVGYTF. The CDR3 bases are TGTGCCAGCAGGGCCGGGACAGGGGTTGGCTACACCTTC.

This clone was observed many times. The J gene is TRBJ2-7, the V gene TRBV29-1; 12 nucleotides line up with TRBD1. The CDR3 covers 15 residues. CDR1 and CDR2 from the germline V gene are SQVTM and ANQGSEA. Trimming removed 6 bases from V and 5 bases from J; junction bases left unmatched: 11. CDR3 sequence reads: CSVRGTGGSMDEQYF. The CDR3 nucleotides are TGCAGCGTAAGGGGGACAGGGGGCTCCATGGACGAGCAGTACTTC.

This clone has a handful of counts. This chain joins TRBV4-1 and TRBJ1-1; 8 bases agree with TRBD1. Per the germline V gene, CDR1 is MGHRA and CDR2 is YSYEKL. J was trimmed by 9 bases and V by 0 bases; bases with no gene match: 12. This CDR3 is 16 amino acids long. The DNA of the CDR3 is TGCGCCAGCAGCCAAGACGGACTCCAGGACAGGGTGAAAGCTTTCTTT. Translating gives CASSQDGLQDRVKAFF.

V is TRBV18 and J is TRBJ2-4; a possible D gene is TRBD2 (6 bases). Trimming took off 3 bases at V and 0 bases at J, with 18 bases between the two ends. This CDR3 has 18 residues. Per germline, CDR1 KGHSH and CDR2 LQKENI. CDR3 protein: CASSPRENLRLAKNIQYF. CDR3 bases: TGTGCCAGCTCACCCCGGGAGAACCTTAGGCTAGCCAAAAACATTCAGTACTTC.

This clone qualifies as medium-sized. DNA of the CDR3: TGTGCCAGCAGCCAAGATAAAGGGGTAGCTAATGAAAAACTGTTTTTT. This translates into CASSQDKGVANEKLFF. The chain uses TRBV4-2 and TRBJ1-4; D perhaps matches TRBD1 (5 bases). The CDR3 has 16 amino acids. CDR1 is LGHNA, CDR2 YNFKEQ, per germline. V lost 0 bases to trimming and J lost 3 bases, with 11 bases between them.

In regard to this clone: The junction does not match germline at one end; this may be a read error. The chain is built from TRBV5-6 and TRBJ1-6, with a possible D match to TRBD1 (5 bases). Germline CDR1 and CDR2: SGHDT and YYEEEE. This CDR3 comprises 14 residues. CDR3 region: CASSLGRYNSPLHF. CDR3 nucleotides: TGTGCCAGCAGTTTGGGGCGGTATAATTCACCCCTCCACTTT.

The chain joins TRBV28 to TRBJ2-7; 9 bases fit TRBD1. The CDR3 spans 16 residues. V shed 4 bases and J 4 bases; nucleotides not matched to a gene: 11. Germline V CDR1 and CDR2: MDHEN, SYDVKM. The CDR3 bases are TGTGCCAGCAGTTCAACTTGGGACAGGGAGCCATACGAGCAGTACTTC. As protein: CASSSTWDREPYEQYF. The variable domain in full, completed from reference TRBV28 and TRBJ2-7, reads DVKVTQSSRYLVKRTGEKVFLECVQDMDHENMFWYRQDPGLGLRLIYFSYDVKMKEKGDIPEGYSVSREKKERFSLILESASTNQTSMYLCASSSTWDREPYEQYFGPGTRLTVT.